A single sample is the source of the 14 T cell receptor beta chains below, sequenced in a study of metastatic and nonmetastatic thyroid tumors. TCRdb called clones again from the PCR reads with MiXCR. The profile shows over 50,000 clones, roughly 30% of them singletons. Every patient was untreated before thyroid surgery. The source material was blood. The source is a female donor with papillary thyroid cancer or a benign thyroid nodule (not recorded which). Some clones in this sample may be carry-over from other donors' samples.

This clone was counted only a few times. The V call is TRBV19, the J call TRBJ1-5; the match to TRBD1 covers 10 bases. Germline CDR1 is LNHDA and CDR2 is SQIVND (reference sequence). V lost 2 bases and J lost 11; bases outside the gene matches: 9. This CDR3 spans 15 amino acids. Written as DNA, the CDR3 is TGTGCCAGTAGTATACTTGGACAGGGGGGAACGGCCCAGCATTTT. This translates into CASSILGQGGTAQHF.

This clone has at least ten counts. In nucleotides, the CDR3 is TGTGCCAGCAGACCAGAGAACGGTGAGCAGTTCTTC. Translating gives CASRPENGEQFF. V is TRBV7-6 and J is TRBJ2-1, with no clear D. Trimming removed 6 bases from V and 9 bases from J, with 12 bases in between. From germline, CDR1 is SGHVS and CDR2 FNYEAQ. The CDR3 is made up of 12 amino acids.

This clone was seen at least ten times. The rearrangement links TRBV29-1 to TRBJ2-1; TRBD1 matches 12 bases. The CDR3 length is 15 residues. V was clipped by 1 base and J by 5 bases; unmatched bases: 3. Germline CDR1 reads SQVTM; CDR2 reads ANQGSEA. The CDR3 DNA is TGCAGCGTTGAAGGGGACAGGGGGCTAAACAATGAGCAGTTCTTC. Its translation: CSVEGDRGLNNEQFF.

The chain combines TRBV28 with TRBJ2-3; D perhaps matches TRBD2 (6 bases). Trimming shortened V by 6 bases and J by 4 bases, and 29 bases separated the two germline ends. Germline CDR1 MDHEN, CDR2 SYDVKM. This CDR3 comprises 19 residues. CDR3 sequence: CASRAASRGVSEWADTQYF. CDR3 bases: TGTGCCAGCAGAGCAGCCTCCCGCGGGGTATCGGAATGGGCAGATACGCAGTATTTT. The variable domain in full, completed from reference TRBV28 and TRBJ2-3, reads DVKVTQSSRYLVKRTGEKVFLECVQDMDHENMFWYRQDPGLGLRLIYFSYDVKMKEKGDIPEGYSVSREKKERFSLILESASTNQTSMYLCASRAASRGVSEWADTQYFGPGTRLTVL.

Details on this clone: Without the conserved terminal phenylalanine or tryptophan, this CDR3 likely stems from a read error. The gene calls are TRBV20-1 and TRBJ1-1; no firm D call. This CDR3 spans 12 amino acids. CDR1 DFQATT and CDR2 SNEGSKA come from the germline V gene (reference sequence). The CDR3 is CSARSGNNEAFI. DNA for the CDR3: TGCAGTGCTCGAAGTGGGAACAATGAAGCTTTCATT.

The chain combines TRBV6-2 or TRBV6-3 with TRBJ2-7, with 12 nucleotides matching TRBD2. V lost 5 bases to trimming and J lost 6 bases; unmatched junction nucleotides: 17. Germline V gives CDR1 MNHEY, CDR2 SVGEGT. This CDR3 contains 18 residues. Written as DNA, the CDR3 is TGTGCCAGCAGTACCTGGAGGTGTTCTAGCGGGAGGGCCTCCGAGCAGTACTTC. Its translation: CASSTWRCSSGRASEQYF.

This clone was seen more than once but under ten times. J is TRBJ2-2 and V is TRBV6-2 or TRBV6-3, with D unclear. V was shortened by 10 bases and J by 6 bases, with 18 bases between the two germline ends. The germline CDR1 and CDR2 sequences are MNHEY and SVGEGT. The CDR3 has 14 amino acids. The CDR3 sequence is CATLRAVAAGELFF. In nucleotides, the CDR3 is TGTGCCACTTTAAGGGCGGTTGCGGCCGGGGAGCTGTTTTTT.

This clone was counted a few times. This sequence joins TRBV20-1 and TRBJ2-7; no firm D call. Trimming took off 0 bases at V and 5 bases at J, with 11 bases between the two ends. The V gene's germline CDR1 is DFQATT and CDR2 SNEGSKA (reference sequence). There are 13 residues in the CDR3. CDR3 protein: CSARDPGWDEQYF. CDR3 DNA: TGCAGTGCTAGAGATCCCGGTTGGGACGAGCAGTACTTC.

The table lists this clone with a few counts. The V and J genes are TRBV28 and TRBJ2-7; TRBD2 aligns across 15 bases. The CDR3 extends over 14 amino acids. CDR1 MDHEN and CDR2 SYDVKM come from the germline V gene. V shed 6 bases and J 7 bases; nucleotides not matched to a gene: 4. CDR3 sequence reads: CASSPGLAGGEQYF. CDR3 bases: TGTGCCAGCAGCCCGGGACTAGCGGGGGGAGAGCAGTACTTC.

This clone showed up many times. The V call is TRBV15, the J call TRBJ1-1, with a weak D call TRBD1 (5 bases). Germline-derived CDR1 and CDR2 are LNHNV and YYDKDF (reference sequence). This CDR3 region has 14 residues. V shed 0 bases and J shed 7 bases, with 12 bases lying between them. DNA of the CDR3: TGTGCCACCAGCAGAGATCGAAGGGGAGGTGAAGCTTTCTTT. Protein sequence: CATSRDRRGGEAFF.

Judged by abundance, this clone is medium-sized (0.01 to 0.1%). The chain combines TRBV6-4 with TRBJ1-2, with D perhaps TRBD1 (6 bases). The germline gives CDR1 MRHNA, CDR2 SNTAGT. V lost 3 bases and J 4 bases, leaving 15 bases between the germline ends. CDR3 size: 15 residues. CDR3 sequence (DNA): TGTGCCAGCAGTGAATCACGAGGGGGAGGCTATGGCTACACCTTC. It codes for CASSESRGGGYGYTF.

V usage is TRBV30 and J usage is TRBJ1-1, with D possibly being TRBD1 (5 bases). Deletions cut 2 bases from V and 7 bases from J, with 14 bases between. The CDR3 extends over 13 amino acids. CDR1 and CDR2 from the germline V gene are GTSNPN and SVGIG (reference sequence). CDR3 nucleotide sequence: TGTGCCTGGAGTTGGGTACAGGATGGTGAAGCTTTCTTT. Translated, it gives CAWSWVQDGEAFF.

The sample holds a few counts of this clone. V gene TRBV6-4 combines with J gene TRBJ2-1, with D tentatively TRBD1 or TRBD2 (5 bases each). Between the trimmed V and J ends, which lost 6 bases and 0 bases, there was a span of 15 bases. Germline V gene data show CDR1 as MRHNA and CDR2 as SNTAGT. This CDR3 is built from 16 residues. CDR3 amino acids: CASSRIPGTSYNEQFF. In DNA form, the CDR3 reads TGTGCCAGCAGCCGTATACCGGGGACCTCCTACAATGAGCAGTTCTTC.

The CDR3 coding sequence is TGTGCCTGGAGTGCAGGGGCCTCTGGGGCCAACGTCCTGACTTTC. This translates into CAWSAGASGANVLTF. This chain joins TRBV30 and TRBJ2-6, with TRBD1 as a possible D gene (6 bases). Germline CDR1 reads GTSNPN; CDR2 reads SVGIG (reference sequence). CDR3 size: 15 residues. V was pared by 1 base and J by 0 bases, with 7 bases between.